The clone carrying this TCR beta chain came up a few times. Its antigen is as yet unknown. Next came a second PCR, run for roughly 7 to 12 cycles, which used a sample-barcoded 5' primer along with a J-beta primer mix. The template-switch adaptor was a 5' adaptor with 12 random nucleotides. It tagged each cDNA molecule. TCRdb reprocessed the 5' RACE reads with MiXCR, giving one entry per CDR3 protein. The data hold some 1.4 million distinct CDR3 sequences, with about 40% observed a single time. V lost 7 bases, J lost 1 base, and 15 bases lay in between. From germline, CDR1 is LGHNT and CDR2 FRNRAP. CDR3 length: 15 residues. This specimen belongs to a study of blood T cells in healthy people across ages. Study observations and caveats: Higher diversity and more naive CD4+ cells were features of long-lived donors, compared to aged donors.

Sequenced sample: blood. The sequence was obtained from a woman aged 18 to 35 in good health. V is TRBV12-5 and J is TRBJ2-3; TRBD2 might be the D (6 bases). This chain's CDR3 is CASARGIEGTDTQYF. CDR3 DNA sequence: TGTGCTAGTGCGCGGGGCATTGAGGGCACAGATACGCAGTATTTT.